The 17 T cell receptor beta chains reported below all come from one sample, sequenced in a study of blood T cell repertoires in COVID-19. The method was immunoSEQ multiplex PCR; TCRdb's version includes in-frame clones alone and lacks a portion of them. Of about 54,000 clones listed, around 86% were seen once; the top ten hold roughly 8%. The sample was peripheral blood. The receptors shown here come from a man aged 45-65 years with active COVID-19.

This chain joins TRBV5-7 and TRBJ2-4, with TRBD1 identical over 9 bases. Being an ORF, TRBV5-7 has a function that is uncertain. There are 16 residues in the CDR3. Trimming removed 4 bases from V and 5 bases from J; junction bases left unmatched: 10. CDR3 coding DNA: TGTGCCAGCAGCCGGGGGGACAGGGAAAACCAAAACATTCAGTACTTC. Translated, it gives CASSRGDRENQNIQYF.

The gene calls are TRBV5-6 and TRBJ2-1, with 7 bases lining up with TRBD1. The J segment lost 1 base and the V segment lost 3 bases, leaving 4 bases of the junction unmatched. CDR1 and CDR2 from the germline V gene are SGHDT and YYEEEE. The CDR3 is 15 amino acids. The CDR3 sequence is CASSSGQSSYNEQFF. As DNA, the CDR3 is TGTGCCAGCAGCTCGGGACAGTCTTCCTACAATGAGCAGTTCTTC.

This clone was detected a few times. This chain links TRBV18 with TRBJ1-1; D call uncertain. Trimming left V 7 bases short and J 3 bases short, with 12 bases between. The CDR3 has 13 amino acids. Germline-derived CDR1 and CDR2 are KGHSH and LQKENI. The CDR3 region has the DNA TGTGCCAGCTTCCGAGGTCGGCACACTGAAGCTTTCTTT. Encoded protein: CASFRGRHTEAFF.

CDR3 DNA sequence: TGTGCCAGCAGCGCCGGGACTCACTACAATGAGCAGTTCTTC. Its protein is CASSAGTHYNEQFF. V and J are TRBV5-6 and TRBJ2-1; the D gene is possibly TRBD2 (6 bases). Germline V gives CDR1 SGHDT, CDR2 YYEEEE. Trimming cost V 4 bases and J 3 bases, with 11 bases left between them. The CDR3 covers 14 residues.

J is TRBJ1-1 and V is TRBV6-2 or TRBV6-3, with no clear D. With 4 bases removed from V and 0 bases from J, the gap between germline ends came to 12 bases. Looked up from germline, CDR1 is MNHEY and CDR2 is SVGEGT. This CDR3 region has 15 residues. The CDR3 sequence: CASSSPSRMNTEAFF. The CDR3 DNA reads as TGTGCCAGCAGTTCCCCGTCCAGAATGAACACTGAAGCTTTCTTT.

Written as DNA, the CDR3 is TGTGCCAGTAGTACCACCGGGACAGGGGGCTCAATCTATGGCTACACCTTC. Translation: CASSTTGTGGSIYGYTF. The V gene is TRBV19, the J gene TRBJ1-2; 12 bases line up with TRBD1. The ends lost 4 bases at V and 4 bases at J; junction bases unmatched: 10. The CDR3 extends over 17 amino acids. Germline CDR1 reads LNHDA; CDR2 reads SQIVND (reference sequence). Full variable domain (remainder filled in from reference TRBV19 and TRBJ1-2): DGGITQSPKYLFRKEGQNVTLSCEQNLNHDAMYWYRQDPGQGLRLIYYSQIVNDFQKGDIAEGYSVSREKKESFPLTVTSAQKNPTAFYLCASSTTGTGGSIYGYTFGSGTRLTVV.

The V and J genes are TRBV2 and TRBJ2-1; the match to TRBD2 covers 14 bases. Germline values: CDR1 SNHLY, CDR2 FYNNEI. V shed 1 base, J shed 3 bases, and the junction held 2 bases outside the gene matches. This CDR3 comprises 17 residues. DNA of the CDR3: TGTGCCAGCAGTGAAGGGACTAGCGGGGGGATCTACAATGAGCAGTTCTTC. Protein: CASSEGTSGGIYNEQFF.

The V and J genes are TRBV7-8 and TRBJ1-5; D call uncertain. CDR3 length: 14 residues. CDR1 SGHVS and CDR2 FQNEAQ come from the germline V gene. The germline V and J ends were trimmed by 5 bases and 0 bases, with 8 bases remaining between them. The CDR3 protein is CASSPRGSNQPQHF. The CDR3 DNA follows: TGTGCCAGCAGCCCTCGGGGTAGCAATCAGCCCCAGCATTTT.

The rearrangement joins TRBV7-3 to TRBJ2-3, with unresolved D. V was clipped by 0 bases and J by 5 bases, with 6 bases between them. CDR3 length: 13 residues. The germline V gene has CDR1 SGHTA and CDR2 FQGTGA. CDR3 in amino acids: CASSLTRGDTQYF. For the CDR3, the DNA is TGTGCCAGCAGCTTAACGCGAGGAGATACGCAGTATTTT.

The rearrangement links TRBV27 to TRBJ2-7; 7 bases are shared with TRBD1. The CDR3 length is 16 residues. Germline V gives CDR1 MNHEY, CDR2 SMNVEV (reference sequence). Germline trimming cut 5 bases from V and 0 bases from J; bases unmatched to any gene: 10. The CDR3 coding sequence is TGTGCCAGCAGTGCAGGGACAGAAAATTTCTCCTACGAGCAGTACTTC. This encodes CASSAGTENFSYEQYF.

This chain connects TRBV13 to TRBJ2-6, with D maybe TRBD2 (5 bases). This CDR3 comprises 16 residues. V was trimmed by 5 bases and J by 4 bases, leaving 15 bases between them. The germline V gene has CDR1 PRHDT and CDR2 FYEKMQ (reference sequence). The CDR3 reads CASSQTRGFGANVLTF. The CDR3 DNA sequence: TGTGCCAGCAGCCAGACTCGGGGATTCGGGGCCAACGTCCTGACTTTC. Full variable domain (outside the CDR3, taken from reference TRBV13 and TRBJ2-6): AAGVIQSPRHLIKEKRETATLKCYPIPRHDTVYWYQQGPGQDPQFLISFYEKMQSDKGSIPDRFSAQQFSDYHSELNMSSLELGDSALYFCASSQTRGFGANVLTFGAGSRLTVL.

This clone has just a few counts. The chain carries TRBV6-5 and TRBJ1-1; 8 nucleotides match TRBD1. CDR3 size: 15 residues. Germline CDR1 is MNHEY and CDR2 is SVGAGI. With 4 bases clipped from V and 5 bases from J, the junction kept 9 bases outside the gene matches. CDR3 region: CASSSIQGTGTEAFF. In DNA, the CDR3 is TGTGCCAGCAGTTCGATACAGGGGACAGGAACTGAAGCTTTCTTT.

The V and J genes are TRBV4-1 and TRBJ1-4, with 8 bases aligning to TRBD1. The trim removed 2 bases at V and 5 bases at J, leaving 4 bases unmatched. This CDR3 contains 15 residues. Per the germline V gene, CDR1 is MGHRA and CDR2 is YSYEKL. CDR3 in amino acids: CASSQIRDRNEKLFF. The CDR3, as DNA: TGCGCCAGCAGCCAAATCCGGGACAGGAATGAAAAACTGTTTTTT.

The gene calls are TRBV5-5 and TRBJ1-2, with 8 bases fitting TRBD1. The germline CDR1 and CDR2 sequences are SGHKS and YYEKEE (reference sequence). The CDR3 loop spans 14 amino acids. V dropped 0 bases and J dropped 6; count of bases not matched to a gene: 4. The CDR3 sequence: CASSLATGGHGYTF. CDR3 nucleotides: TGTGCCAGCAGCTTGGCCACAGGGGGTCATGGCTACACCTTC.

The rearrangement links TRBV7-2 to TRBJ2-3, with 10 bases aligning to TRBD2. CDR3 length equals 18 residues. CDR1 SGHTA and CDR2 FQGNSA come from the germline V gene. Trimming cost V 5 bases and J 2 bases; bases outside gene matches: 13. The CDR3 DNA follows: TGTGCCAGCAGCCAGCGTCTTTTAGCGGGAGGAAACACAGATACGCAGTATTTT. It yields the protein CASSQRLLAGGNTDTQYF.

CDR3 DNA sequence: TGTGCCAGCAGGCATAACAGGGGGTGGAATGAAAAACTGTTTTTT. Translated: CASRHNRGWNEKLFF. The V and J genes are TRBV7-2 and TRBJ1-4, with TRBD1 matching 8 bases. Germline trimming cut 6 bases from V and 5 bases from J; bases unmatched to any gene: 8. The length of the CDR3 is 15 residues. Looked up from germline, CDR1 is SGHTA and CDR2 is FQGNSA.

The CDR3 region has the DNA TGTGCCAGCAGTGCTTCTGGGGGGAGCAATCAGCCCCAGCATTTT. Amino acid sequence: CASSASGGSNQPQHF. This chain connects TRBV9 to TRBJ1-5; D may be TRBD1 (5 bases). With 5 bases removed from V and 1 base from J, the gap between germline ends came to 13 bases. The CDR3 contains 15 residues. CDR1 SGDLS and CDR2 YYNGEE come from the germline V gene.